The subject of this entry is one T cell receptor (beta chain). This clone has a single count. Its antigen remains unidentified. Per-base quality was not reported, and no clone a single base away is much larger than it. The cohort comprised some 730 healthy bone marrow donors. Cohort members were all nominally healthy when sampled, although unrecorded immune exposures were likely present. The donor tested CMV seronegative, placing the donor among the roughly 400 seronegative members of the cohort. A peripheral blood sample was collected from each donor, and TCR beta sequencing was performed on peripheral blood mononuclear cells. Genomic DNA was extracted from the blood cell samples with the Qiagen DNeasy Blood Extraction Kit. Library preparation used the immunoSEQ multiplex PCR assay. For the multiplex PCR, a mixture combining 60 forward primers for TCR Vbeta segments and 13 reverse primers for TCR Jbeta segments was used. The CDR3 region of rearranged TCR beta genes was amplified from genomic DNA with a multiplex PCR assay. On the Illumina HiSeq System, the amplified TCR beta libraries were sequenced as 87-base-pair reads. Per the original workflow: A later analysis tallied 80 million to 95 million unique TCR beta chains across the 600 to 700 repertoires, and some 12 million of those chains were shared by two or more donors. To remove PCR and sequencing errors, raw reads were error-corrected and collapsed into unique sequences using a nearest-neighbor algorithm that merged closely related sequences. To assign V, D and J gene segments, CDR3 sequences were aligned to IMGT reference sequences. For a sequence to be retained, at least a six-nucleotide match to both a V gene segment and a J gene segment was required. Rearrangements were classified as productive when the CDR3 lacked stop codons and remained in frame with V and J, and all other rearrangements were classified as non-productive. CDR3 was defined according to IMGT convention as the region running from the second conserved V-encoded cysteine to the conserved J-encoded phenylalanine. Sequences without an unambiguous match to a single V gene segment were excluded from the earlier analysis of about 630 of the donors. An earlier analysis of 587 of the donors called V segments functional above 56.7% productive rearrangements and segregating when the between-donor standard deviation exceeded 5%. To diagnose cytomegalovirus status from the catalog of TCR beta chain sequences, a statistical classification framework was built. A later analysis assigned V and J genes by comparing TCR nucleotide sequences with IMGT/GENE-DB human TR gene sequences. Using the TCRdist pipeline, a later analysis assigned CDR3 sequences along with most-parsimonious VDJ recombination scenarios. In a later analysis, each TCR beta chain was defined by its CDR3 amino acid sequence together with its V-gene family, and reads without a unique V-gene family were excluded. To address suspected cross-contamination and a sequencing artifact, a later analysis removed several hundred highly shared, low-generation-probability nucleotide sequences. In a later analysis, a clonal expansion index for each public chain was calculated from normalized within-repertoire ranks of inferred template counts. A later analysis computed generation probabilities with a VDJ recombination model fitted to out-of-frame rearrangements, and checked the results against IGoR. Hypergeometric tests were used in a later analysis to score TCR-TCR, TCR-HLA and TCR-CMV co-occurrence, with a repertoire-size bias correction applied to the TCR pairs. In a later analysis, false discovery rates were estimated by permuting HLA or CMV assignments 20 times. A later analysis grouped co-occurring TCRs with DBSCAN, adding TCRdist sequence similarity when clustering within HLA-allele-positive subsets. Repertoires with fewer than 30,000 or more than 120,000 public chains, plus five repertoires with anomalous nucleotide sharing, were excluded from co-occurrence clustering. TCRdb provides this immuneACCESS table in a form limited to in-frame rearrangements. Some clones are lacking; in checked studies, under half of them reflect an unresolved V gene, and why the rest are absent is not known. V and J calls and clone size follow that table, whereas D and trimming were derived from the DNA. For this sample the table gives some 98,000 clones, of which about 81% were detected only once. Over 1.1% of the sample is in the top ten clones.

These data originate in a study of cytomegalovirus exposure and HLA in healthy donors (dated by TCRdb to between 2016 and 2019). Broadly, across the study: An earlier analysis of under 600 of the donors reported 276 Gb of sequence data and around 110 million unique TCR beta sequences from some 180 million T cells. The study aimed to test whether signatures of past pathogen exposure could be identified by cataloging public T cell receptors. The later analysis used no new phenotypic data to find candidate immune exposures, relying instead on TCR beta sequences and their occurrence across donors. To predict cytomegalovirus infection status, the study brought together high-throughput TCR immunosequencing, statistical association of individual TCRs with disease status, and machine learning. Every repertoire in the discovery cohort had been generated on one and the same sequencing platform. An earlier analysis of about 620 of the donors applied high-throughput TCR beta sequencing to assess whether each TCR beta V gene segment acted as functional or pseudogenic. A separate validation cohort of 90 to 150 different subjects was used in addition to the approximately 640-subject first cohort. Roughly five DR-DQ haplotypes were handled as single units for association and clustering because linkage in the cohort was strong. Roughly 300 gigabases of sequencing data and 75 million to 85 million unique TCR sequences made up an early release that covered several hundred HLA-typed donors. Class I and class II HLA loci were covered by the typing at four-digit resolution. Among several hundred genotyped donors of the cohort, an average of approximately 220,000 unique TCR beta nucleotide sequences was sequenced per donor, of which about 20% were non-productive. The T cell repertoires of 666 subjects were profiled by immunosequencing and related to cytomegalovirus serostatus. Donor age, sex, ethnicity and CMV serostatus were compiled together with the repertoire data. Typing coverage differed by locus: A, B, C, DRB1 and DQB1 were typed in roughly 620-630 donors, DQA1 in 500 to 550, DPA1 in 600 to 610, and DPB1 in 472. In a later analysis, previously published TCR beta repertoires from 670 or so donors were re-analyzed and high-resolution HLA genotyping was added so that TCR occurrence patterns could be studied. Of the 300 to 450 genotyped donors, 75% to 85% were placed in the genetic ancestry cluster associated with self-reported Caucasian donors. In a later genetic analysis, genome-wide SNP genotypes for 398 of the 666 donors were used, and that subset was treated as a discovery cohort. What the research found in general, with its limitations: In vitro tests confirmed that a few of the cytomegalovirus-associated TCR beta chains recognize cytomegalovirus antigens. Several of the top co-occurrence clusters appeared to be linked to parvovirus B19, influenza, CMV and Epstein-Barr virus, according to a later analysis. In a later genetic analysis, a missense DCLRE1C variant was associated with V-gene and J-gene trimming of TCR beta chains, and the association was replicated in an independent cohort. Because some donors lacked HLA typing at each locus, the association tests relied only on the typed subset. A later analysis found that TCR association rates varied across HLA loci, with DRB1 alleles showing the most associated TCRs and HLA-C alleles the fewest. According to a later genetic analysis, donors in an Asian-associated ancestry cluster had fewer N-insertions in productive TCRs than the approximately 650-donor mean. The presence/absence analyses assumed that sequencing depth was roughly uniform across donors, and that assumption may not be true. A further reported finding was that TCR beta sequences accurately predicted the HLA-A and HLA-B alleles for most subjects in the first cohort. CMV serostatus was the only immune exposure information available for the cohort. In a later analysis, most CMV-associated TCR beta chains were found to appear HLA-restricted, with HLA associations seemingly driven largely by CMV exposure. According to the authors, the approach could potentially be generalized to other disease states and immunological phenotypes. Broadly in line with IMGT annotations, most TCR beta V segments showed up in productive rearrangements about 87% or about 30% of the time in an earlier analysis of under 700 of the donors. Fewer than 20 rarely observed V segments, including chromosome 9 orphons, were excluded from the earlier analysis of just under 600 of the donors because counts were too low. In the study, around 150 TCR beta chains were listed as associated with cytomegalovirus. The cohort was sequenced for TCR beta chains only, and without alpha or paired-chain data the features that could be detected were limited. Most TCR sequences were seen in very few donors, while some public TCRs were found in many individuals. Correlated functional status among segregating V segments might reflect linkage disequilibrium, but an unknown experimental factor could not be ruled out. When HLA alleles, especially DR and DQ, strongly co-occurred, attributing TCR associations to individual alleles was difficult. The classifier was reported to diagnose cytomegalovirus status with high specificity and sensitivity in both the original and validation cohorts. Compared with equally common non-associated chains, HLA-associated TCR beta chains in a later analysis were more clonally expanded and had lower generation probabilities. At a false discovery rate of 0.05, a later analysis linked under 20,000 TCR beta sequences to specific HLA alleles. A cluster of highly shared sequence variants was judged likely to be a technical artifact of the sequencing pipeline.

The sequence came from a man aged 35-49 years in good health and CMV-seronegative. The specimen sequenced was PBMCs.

In nucleotide form, the sequence is TGCAGCGTGAGGGACAGGGGAGGAAACACCATATATTTT. Translated, this is CSVRDRGGNTIYF. The V gene is TRBV29-1 and the J gene is TRBJ1-3; 10 bases in between match TRBD1. Reading the germline V gene gives CDR1 SQVTM and CDR2 ANQGSEA. The CDR3 starts with the cysteine, ends with the phenylalanine, and has 13 residues. Kept here is only the CDR3 DNA, which spans 39 bases and is read in frame from base 1. Trimming takes 6 bases off V and 4 bases off J; junction bases not matched to a gene: 3. The reference TRBV29-1 and TRBJ1-3 proteins fill in what lies around the CDR3, so the full variable domain reads SAVISQKPSRDICQRGTSLTIQCQVDSQVTMMFWYRQQPGQSLTLIATANQGSEATYESGFVIDKFPISRPNLTFSTLTVSNMSPEDSSIYLCSVRDRGGNTIYFGEGSWLTVV.